One sample yielded the 24 T cell receptor beta chains listed below, sequenced in a study of shared clonotypes between healthy human individuals. The repertoire was sequenced with immunoSEQ multiplex PCR; TCRdb's copy has only in-frame clones and lacks some. The top ten clones hold under 2% of a sample with some 2,100,000 clones, more than 85% of them seen once. CD45RO-negative cells were positively selected for CCR7, leaving out terminally differentiated effector memory CD45RA+ cells. Sequenced material: naive CD8+ T cells from PBMCs. The receptors stem from a man younger than 30 in good health. Some clones in this sample may be carry-over from other donors' samples.

This chain links TRBV6-1 with TRBJ2-5, with 13 bases lining up with TRBD2. Germline V gene lookup returns CDR1 MNHNS and CDR2 SASEGT. The trim removed 4 bases at V and 4 bases at J, leaving 18 bases unmatched. The CDR3 is made up of 20 amino acids. The CDR3 region is CASSAIGLAGVGRSGETQYF. The CDR3 nucleotides are TGTGCCAGCAGTGCCATCGGACTAGCGGGAGTTGGACGTTCGGGAGAGACCCAGTACTTC.

V and J are TRBV11-2 and TRBJ2-1; 11 bases map to TRBD2. Germline V gives CDR1 SGHAT, CDR2 FQNNGV. The CDR3 contains 16 residues. Trimming removed 5 bases from V and 1 base from J; junction bases left unmatched: 4. The chain's CDR3 is CASSGPSGRSYNEQFF. For the CDR3, the DNA is TGTGCCAGCAGCGGACCTAGCGGGAGGTCCTACAATGAGCAGTTCTTC.

The rearrangement links TRBV21-1 to TRBJ2-7. TRBV21-1 is a pseudogene locus. The CDR3 is 11 residues long. The CDR3 loop reads CSPGPNREQYF. The CDR3 region has the DNA TGTTCCCCGGGACCAAACAGGGAGCAGTACTTC.

This chain joins TRBV7-6 and TRBJ1-4; D not resolved. From germline, CDR1 is SGHVS and CDR2 FNYEAQ. CDR3 size: 14 residues. The V end was cut by 3 bases, the J end by 8 bases, with 13 bases between. This CDR3 reads CASSFGPGREKLFF. CDR3 coding DNA: TGTGCCAGCAGCTTCGGACCAGGACGGGAAAAACTGTTTTTT.

This chain uses TRBV6-6 with TRBJ1-5; D is ambiguous. V dropped 1 base and J dropped 1 base, with 11 bases sitting between them. Germline values: CDR1 MNHNY, CDR2 SVGAGI (reference sequence). This CDR3 has 16 amino acids. Here the CDR3 reads CASSYLGSFSNQPQHF. In DNA form, the CDR3 reads TGTGCCAGCAGTTACTTGGGGTCGTTCAGCAATCAGCCCCAGCATTTT.

The table lists this clone with a few counts. The J gene is TRBJ1-4, the V gene TRBV28; no clear D gene. This CDR3 has 14 residues. The germline V gene has CDR1 MDHEN and CDR2 SYDVKM. The germline V and J ends were trimmed by 5 bases and 10 bases, with 17 bases remaining between them. This chain's CDR3 is CASSPVGGLVKLFF. The CDR3 DNA is TGTGCCAGCAGTCCCGTCGGAGGGTTGGTAAAACTGTTTTTT.

This clone was counted once. Germline and junction disagree at one end, which may indicate a read error. This rearrangement joins TRBV5-5 to TRBJ2-7; D is undetermined. The CDR3 has 11 amino acids. Looked up from germline, CDR1 is SGHKS and CDR2 is YYEKEE (reference sequence). The CDR3 is CASSSQNEQYF. The CDR3 DNA is TGTGCCAGCAGCTCCCAGAACGAACAGTACTTC.

This clone was detected once. This chain uses TRBV19 with TRBJ2-1, with TRBD1 matching over 7 bases. V gave up 6 bases and J gave up 8 bases; unmatched junction bases: 10. CDR1 LNHDA and CDR2 SQIVND come from the germline V gene (reference sequence). The CDR3 extends over 14 amino acids. DNA of the CDR3: TGTGCCAGTAGCCCCCCAGACAGGGTTGATGAGCAGTTCTTC. As protein: CASSPPDRVDEQFF.

The chain recombines TRBV2 with TRBJ2-5; 8 bases are shared with TRBD1. CDR1 and CDR2 from the germline V gene are SNHLY and FYNNEI. The CDR3 loop spans 14 amino acids. V was clipped by 6 bases and J by 4 bases; unmatched bases: 7. CDR3 protein: CASRKPGGRETQYF. The CDR3 region has the DNA TGTGCCAGCAGAAAACCAGGGGGCAGAGAGACCCAGTACTTC.

The V gene is TRBV27, the J gene TRBJ1-1; 7 bases match TRBD1. The V segment lost 5 bases and the J segment 8 bases; nucleotides outside the gene matches: 5. This CDR3 comprises 12 residues. CDR1 is MNHEY, CDR2 SMNVEV, per germline (reference sequence). The CDR3 coding sequence is TGTGCCAGCAGTGTGAGGGGGCGCGAAGCTTTCTTT. Its protein product is CASSVRGREAFF.

The J gene is TRBJ1-5, the V gene TRBV16; D is unresolved. With 3 bases removed from V and 4 bases from J, the gap between germline ends came to 13 bases. Germline V CDR1 and CDR2: KGHSY, FQNENV. This CDR3 has 15 residues. The DNA of the CDR3 is TGTGCCAGCAGCCAGGGCCAGGTTACTAATCAGCCCCAGCATTTT. This translates into CASSQGQVTNQPQHF.

This CDR3 reads CASSLALGAGEHTDTQYF. The CDR3 nucleotides read TGTGCCAGCAGCTTAGCGCTGGGGGCGGGAGAGCATACAGATACGCAGTATTTT. The chain recombines TRBV7-9 with TRBJ2-3, with D possibly being TRBD2 (7 bases). V was shortened by 0 bases and J by 3 bases, with 19 bases between the two germline ends. Germline loops: CDR1 SEHNR, CDR2 FQNEAQ (reference sequence). The CDR3 spans 18 residues.

The J gene is TRBJ2-7, the V gene TRBV7-9, with D possibly TRBD2 on 6 matching bases. The ends were cut back, 4 bases at V and 5 bases at J, with 12 bases in the middle. This CDR3 comprises 13 residues. The germline CDR1 and CDR2 sequences are SEHNR and FQNEAQ (reference sequence). The chain's CDR3 is CASSSVGLHEQYF. The DNA for the CDR3 is TGTGCCAGCAGCTCAGTGGGACTCCACGAGCAGTACTTC.

This chain links TRBV15 with TRBJ2-7, with D possibly TRBD1 on 6 matching bases. The V and J ends lost 0 bases and 3 bases respectively, with 9 bases between them. The CDR3 is made up of 14 amino acids. CDR1 is LNHNV, CDR2 YYDKDF, per germline (reference sequence). The CDR3 DNA reads TGTGCCACCAGCAGAGATGGCAGGGGCTACGAGCAGTACTTC. It codes for CATSRDGRGYEQYF.

The chain couples TRBV11-2 to TRBJ2-1; 9 bases match TRBD2. This CDR3 has 14 amino acids. CDR1 is SGHAT, CDR2 FQNNGV, per germline. The trim removed 10 bases at V and 3 bases at J, leaving 7 bases unmatched. DNA for the CDR3: TGTGCCACCGCCGGGACTAGCAGCTACAATGAGCAGTTCTTC. As protein: CATAGTSSYNEQFF.

This clone was observed a single time. DNA of the CDR3: TGTGCCAGCAGCGTAGACGGTGGGACAGGGGCCCAGTACTTC. Its protein is CASSVDGGTGAQYF. The chain joins TRBV9 to TRBJ2-5; the match to TRBD1 covers 10 bases. The CDR3 length is 14 residues. Germline CDR1 SGDLS, CDR2 YYNGEE. The J segment lost 9 bases and the V segment lost 0 bases, leaving 5 bases of the junction unmatched.

The V call is TRBV27, the J call TRBJ2-1; TRBD2 agrees at 10 bases. Germline V CDR1 and CDR2: MNHEY, SMNVEV (reference sequence). The CDR3 runs 16 residues. Trimming took 4 bases from V and 7 from J; bases not matched to a gene: 10. In nucleotides, the CDR3 is TGTGCCAGCAGTTCCCCTGGGACTAGCGTAGTTAATGAGCAGTTCTTC. Translation gives CASSSPGTSVVNEQFF.

J is TRBJ1-5 and V is TRBV10-3, with TRBD1 identical over 7 bases. Trimming took 3 bases from V and 0 from J; bases not matched to a gene: 8. The CDR3 runs 17 residues. The germline V gene has CDR1 ENHRY and CDR2 SYGVKD. This CDR3 reads CAISERTGLDSNQPQHF. The CDR3 DNA reads TGTGCCATCAGTGAAAGGACAGGTTTAGATAGCAATCAGCCCCAGCATTTT.

This clone was observed a single time. The chain couples TRBV6-5 to TRBJ2-7; 8 bases align to TRBD1. The CDR3 loop spans 16 amino acids. Germline V lookup: CDR1 MNHEY, CDR2 SVGAGI. Trimming at V came to 4 bases and at J to 0 bases, leaving 8 bases not matched to a gene. CDR3 nucleotide sequence: TGTGCCAGCAGTTCCCTACAGGGGGTGAGCTCCTACGAGCAGTACTTC. Its protein is CASSSLQGVSSYEQYF.

Turning to this clone: Other DNA sequences in this sample translate to the same CDR3. The chain couples TRBV29-1 to TRBJ2-1, with TRBD1 matching over 10 bases. Germline-derived CDR1 and CDR2 are SQVTM and ANQGSEA. J lost 4 bases, V lost 6 bases, and 0 bases had no gene match. The CDR3 has 12 residues. The CDR3 DNA is TGCAGCGTGGGACAGGGGTACAATGAGCAGTTCTTC. It specifies CSVGQGYNEQFF.

This clone was detected once. The chain carries TRBV5-8 and TRBJ2-7; D uncertain. The length of the CDR3 is 12 residues. Between the trimmed V and J ends, which lost 0 bases and 4 bases, there was a span of 5 bases. The germline gives CDR1 SGHTS, CDR2 YDEGEE. The CDR3 DNA reads TGTGCCAGCAGCTTGGACAGATACGAGCAGTACTTC. This encodes CASSLDRYEQYF. Full variable domain (rest looked up from reference TRBV5-8 and TRBJ2-7): EAGVTQSPTHLIKTRGQQATLRCSPISGHTSVYWYQQALGLGLQFLLWYDEGEERNRGNFPPRFSGRQFPNYSSELNVNALELEDSALYLCASSLDRYEQYFGPGTRLTVT.

The chain employs TRBV15 and TRBJ2-4; 16 bases align to TRBD2. Germline lookup yields CDR1 LNHNV and CDR2 YYDKDF (reference sequence). The CDR3 consists of 16 residues. With V trimmed by 0 bases and J by 10 bases, 3 bases remained unmatched. CDR3 in amino acids: CATSREPGLAGGIQYF. In DNA, the CDR3 is TGTGCCACCAGCAGAGAACCGGGACTAGCGGGAGGGATTCAGTACTTC.

The chain uses TRBV27 and TRBJ1-2, with TRBD1 as a possible D gene (5 bases). The CDR3 covers 14 residues. Germline-derived CDR1 and CDR2 are MNHEY and SMNVEV (reference sequence). Trimming removed 2 bases at V and 4 bases at J, with 11 bases between. In DNA form, the CDR3 reads TGTGCCAGCAGTTTAAGAGGGGTGGCCTATGGCTACACCTTC. Residues: CASSLRGVAYGYTF.

This sequence joins TRBV4-1 and TRBJ1-2, with a weak D call TRBD1 (5 bases). Trimming stripped 1 base from V and 14 bases from J, with 14 bases between. The CDR3 spans 12 residues. Germline CDR1 MGHRA, CDR2 YSYEKL. The CDR3 here is CASSQAPREETF. CDR3 DNA sequence: TGCGCCAGCAGCCAAGCGCCCAGGGAGGAAACCTTC.